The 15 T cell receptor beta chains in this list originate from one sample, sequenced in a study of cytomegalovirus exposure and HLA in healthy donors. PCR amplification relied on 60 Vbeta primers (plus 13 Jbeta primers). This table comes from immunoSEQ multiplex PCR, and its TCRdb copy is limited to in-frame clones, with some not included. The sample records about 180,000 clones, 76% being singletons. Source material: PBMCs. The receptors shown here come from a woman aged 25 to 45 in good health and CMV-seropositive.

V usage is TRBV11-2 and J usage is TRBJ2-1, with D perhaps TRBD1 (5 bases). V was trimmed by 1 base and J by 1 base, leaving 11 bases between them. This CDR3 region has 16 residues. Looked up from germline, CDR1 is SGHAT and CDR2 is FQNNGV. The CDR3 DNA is TGTGCCAGCAGCTTAGTTCTGACAGAGTCCTACAATGAGCAGTTCTTC. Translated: CASSLVLTESYNEQFF.

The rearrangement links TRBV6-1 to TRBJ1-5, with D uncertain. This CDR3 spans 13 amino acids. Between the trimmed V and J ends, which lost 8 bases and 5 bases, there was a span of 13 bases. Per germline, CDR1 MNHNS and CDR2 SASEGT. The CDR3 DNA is TGTGCCAGCGGGCAGGATTGGGATCAGCCCCAGCATTTT. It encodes CASGQDWDQPQHF.

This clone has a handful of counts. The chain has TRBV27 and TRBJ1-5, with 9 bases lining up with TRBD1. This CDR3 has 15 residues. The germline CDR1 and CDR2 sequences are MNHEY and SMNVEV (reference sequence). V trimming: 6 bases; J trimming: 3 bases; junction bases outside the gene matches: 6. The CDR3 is CASRKTGGVNQPQHF. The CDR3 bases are TGTGCCAGCAGGAAGACAGGGGGGGTCAATCAGCCCCAGCATTTT.

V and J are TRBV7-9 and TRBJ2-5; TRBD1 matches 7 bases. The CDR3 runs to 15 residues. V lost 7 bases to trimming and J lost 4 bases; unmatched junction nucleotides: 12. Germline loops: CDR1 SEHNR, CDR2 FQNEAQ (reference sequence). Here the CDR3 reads CASTPYEGAGETQYF. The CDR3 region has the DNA TGTGCCAGCACCCCCTACGAGGGGGCGGGAGAGACCCAGTACTTC.

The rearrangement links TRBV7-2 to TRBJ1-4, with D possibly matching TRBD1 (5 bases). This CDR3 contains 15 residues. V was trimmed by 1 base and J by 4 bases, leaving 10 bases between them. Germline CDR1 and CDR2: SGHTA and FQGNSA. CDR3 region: CASSLGQSLNEKLFF. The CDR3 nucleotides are TGTGCCAGCAGCTTAGGACAGAGCCTTAATGAAAAACTGTTTTTT.

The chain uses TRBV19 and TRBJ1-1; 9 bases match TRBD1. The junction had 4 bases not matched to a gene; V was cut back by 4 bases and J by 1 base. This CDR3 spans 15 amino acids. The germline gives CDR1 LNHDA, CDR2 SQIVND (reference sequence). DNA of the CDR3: TGTGCCAGTAGTAAAAGGGGACAGGGGAACACTGAAGCTTTCTTT. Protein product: CASSKRGQGNTEAFF.

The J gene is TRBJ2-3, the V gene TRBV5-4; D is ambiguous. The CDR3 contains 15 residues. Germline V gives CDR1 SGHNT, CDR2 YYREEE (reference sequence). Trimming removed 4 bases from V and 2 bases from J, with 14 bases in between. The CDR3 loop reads CASSIRVGSTDTQYF. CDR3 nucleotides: TGTGCCAGCAGCATTCGCGTCGGGTCCACAGATACGCAGTATTTT.

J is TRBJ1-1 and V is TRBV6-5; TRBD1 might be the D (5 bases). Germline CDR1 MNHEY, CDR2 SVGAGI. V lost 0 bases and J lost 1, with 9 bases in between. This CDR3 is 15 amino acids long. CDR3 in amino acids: CASSYSTASNTEAFF. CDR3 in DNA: TGTGCCAGCAGTTACTCGACAGCGTCGAACACTGAAGCTTTCTTT.

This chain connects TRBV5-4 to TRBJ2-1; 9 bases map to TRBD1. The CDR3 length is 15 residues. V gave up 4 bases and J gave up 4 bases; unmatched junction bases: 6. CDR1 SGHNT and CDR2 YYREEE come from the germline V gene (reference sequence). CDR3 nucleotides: TGTGCCAGCAGCCTCCGGGACAGGGAATACAATGAGCAGTTCTTC. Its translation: CASSLRDREYNEQFF.

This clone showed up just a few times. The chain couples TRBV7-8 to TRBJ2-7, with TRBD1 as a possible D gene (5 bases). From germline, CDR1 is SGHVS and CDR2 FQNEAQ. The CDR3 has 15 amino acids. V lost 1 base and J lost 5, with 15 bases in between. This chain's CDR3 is CASSLVSRRANEQYF. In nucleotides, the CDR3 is TGTGCCAGCAGCTTAGTTTCGCGCAGGGCCAACGAGCAGTACTTC.

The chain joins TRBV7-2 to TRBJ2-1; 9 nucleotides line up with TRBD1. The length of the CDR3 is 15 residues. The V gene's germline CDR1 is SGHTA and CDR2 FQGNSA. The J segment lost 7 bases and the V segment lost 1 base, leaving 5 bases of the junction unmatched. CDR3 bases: TGTGCCAGCAGCTTAGGAGGGACAGGGTGGAATGAGCAGTTCTTC. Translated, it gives CASSLGGTGWNEQFF.

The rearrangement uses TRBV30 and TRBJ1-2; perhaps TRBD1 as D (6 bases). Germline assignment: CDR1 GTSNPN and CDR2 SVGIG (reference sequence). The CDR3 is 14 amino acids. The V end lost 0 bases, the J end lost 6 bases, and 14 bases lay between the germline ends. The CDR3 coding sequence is TGTGCCTGGAGTGTACGCCGCAGGGGAGATGGCTACACCTTC. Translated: CAWSVRRRGDGYTF.

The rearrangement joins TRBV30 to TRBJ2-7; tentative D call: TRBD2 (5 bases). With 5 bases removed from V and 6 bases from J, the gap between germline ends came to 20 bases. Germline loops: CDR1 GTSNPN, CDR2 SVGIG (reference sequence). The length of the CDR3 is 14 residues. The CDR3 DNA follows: TGTGCCTGGTCCCCGTCCCTCACTAGAGTCGAGCAGTACTTC. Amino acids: CAWSPSLTRVEQYF.

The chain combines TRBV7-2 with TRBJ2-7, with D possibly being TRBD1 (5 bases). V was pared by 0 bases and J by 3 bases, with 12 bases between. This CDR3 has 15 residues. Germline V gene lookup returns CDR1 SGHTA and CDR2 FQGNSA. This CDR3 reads CASSLAPQGGYEQYF. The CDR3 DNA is TGTGCCAGCAGCTTAGCGCCGCAGGGCGGCTACGAGCAGTACTTC. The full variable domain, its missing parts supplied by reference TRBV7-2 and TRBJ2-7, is GAGVSQSPSNKVTEKGKDVELRCDPISGHTALYWYRQSLGQGLEFLIYFQGNSAPDKSGLPSDRFSAERTGGSVSTLTIQRTQQEDSAVYLCASSLAPQGGYEQYFGPGTRLTVT.

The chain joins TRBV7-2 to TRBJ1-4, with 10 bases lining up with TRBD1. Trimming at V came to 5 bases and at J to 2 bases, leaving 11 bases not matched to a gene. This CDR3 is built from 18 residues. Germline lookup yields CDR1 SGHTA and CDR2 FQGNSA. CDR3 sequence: CASSPHAGQGSTNEKLFF. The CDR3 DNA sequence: TGTGCCAGCAGCCCGCATGCGGGACAGGGGTCGACTAATGAAAAACTGTTTTTT.